The clone carrying this TCR beta chain was recorded many times. The data are from a study of early T cells in non-severe SARS-CoV-2 infection. Overall study context: Sequencing used unsorted whole-blood bulk RNA, so chains lack pairing.

TCRdb reprocessed the 5' RACE reads with MiXCR, giving one entry per CDR3 protein. The sample has roughly 50,000 distinct CDR3 sequences; approximately 9.8% are singletons. The germline V gene encodes CDR1 MNHNY and CDR2 SVGAGI (reference sequence). The CDR3 runs 16 residues. V shed 2 bases and J 1 base; nucleotides not matched to a gene: 5. The chain links TRBV6-6 to TRBJ2-4; 7 bases are shared with TRBD2. Sequencing input: whole blood. The receptor was isolated from an adult who was a healthcare worker with PCR-confirmed SARS-CoV-2 infection or an uninfected control (not recorded which). CDR3 coding DNA: TGTGCCAGCAGTTACGCCAGGGAGGGGGCCAAAAACATTCAGTACTTC. It encodes CASSYAREGAKNIQYF.